This TCR beta chain was captured by sequencing in a study of T cell changes during pregnancy in multiple sclerosis. Deletions cut 10 bases from V and 1 base from J, with 17 bases between. Germline assignment: CDR1 ENHRY and CDR2 SYGVKD. CDR3 length: 15 amino acids. TCRdb keeps only in-frame clones here, not all; method: immunoSEQ multiplex PCR. The table includes about 41,000 clones, over 75% detected once. Sequenced material: peripheral blood, taken in the first trimester of pregnancy. The receptor's source is a female donor in good health, enrolled as a control in a pregnancy study. This chain joins TRBV10-3 and TRBJ2-1; TRBD2 might be the D (6 bases). The CDR3 spells CATRGEALSYNEQFF. The CDR3 coding sequence is TGTGCCACCCGCGGGGAAGCACTATCCTACAATGAGCAGTTCTTC.